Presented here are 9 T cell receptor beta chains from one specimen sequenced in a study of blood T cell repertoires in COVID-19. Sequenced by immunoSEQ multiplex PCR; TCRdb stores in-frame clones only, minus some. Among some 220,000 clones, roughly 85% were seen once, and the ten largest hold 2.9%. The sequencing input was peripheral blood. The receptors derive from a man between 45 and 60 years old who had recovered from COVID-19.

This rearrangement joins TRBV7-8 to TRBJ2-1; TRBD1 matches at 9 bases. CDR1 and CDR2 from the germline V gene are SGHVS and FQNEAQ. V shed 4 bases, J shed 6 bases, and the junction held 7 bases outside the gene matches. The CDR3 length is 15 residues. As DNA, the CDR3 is TGTGCCAGCAGCTCTGACAGGGGGATAATCAATGAGCAGTTCTTC. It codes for CASSSDRGIINEQFF.

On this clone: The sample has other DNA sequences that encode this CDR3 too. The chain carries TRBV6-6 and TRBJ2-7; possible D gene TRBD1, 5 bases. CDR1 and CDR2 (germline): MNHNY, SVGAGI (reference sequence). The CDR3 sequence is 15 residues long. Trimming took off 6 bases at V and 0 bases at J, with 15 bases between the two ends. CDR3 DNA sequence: TGTGCCAGCAGGGAACAGGTATCACCCTCCTACGAGCAGTACTTC. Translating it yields CASREQVSPSYEQYF.

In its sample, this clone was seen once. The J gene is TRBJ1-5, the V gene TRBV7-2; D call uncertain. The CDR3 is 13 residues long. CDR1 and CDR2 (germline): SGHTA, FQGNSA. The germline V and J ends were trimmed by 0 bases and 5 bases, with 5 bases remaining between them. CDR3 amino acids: CASSLAAYQPQHF. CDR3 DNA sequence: TGTGCCAGCAGCTTAGCGGCCTATCAGCCCCAGCATTTT.

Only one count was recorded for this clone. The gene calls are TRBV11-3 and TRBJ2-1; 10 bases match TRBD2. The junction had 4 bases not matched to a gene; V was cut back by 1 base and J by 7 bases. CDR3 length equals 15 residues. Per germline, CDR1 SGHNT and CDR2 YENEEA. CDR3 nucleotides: TGTGCCAGCAGCTTAGCTCTAGCGGGAGTAAATGAGCAGTTCTTC. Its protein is CASSLALAGVNEQFF.

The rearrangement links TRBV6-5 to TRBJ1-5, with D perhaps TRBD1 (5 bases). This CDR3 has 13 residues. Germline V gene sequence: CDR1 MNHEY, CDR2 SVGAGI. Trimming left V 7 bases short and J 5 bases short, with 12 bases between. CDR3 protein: CASTGGSHQPQHF. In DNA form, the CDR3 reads TGTGCCAGCACCGGGGGAAGCCATCAGCCCCAGCATTTT.

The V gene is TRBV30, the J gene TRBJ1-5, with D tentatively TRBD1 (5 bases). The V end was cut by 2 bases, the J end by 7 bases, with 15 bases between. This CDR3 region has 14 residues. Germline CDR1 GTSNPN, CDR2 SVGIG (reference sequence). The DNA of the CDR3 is TGTGCCTGGAGTACCGGGTGGTCAGGGCAGCCCCAGCATTTT. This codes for CAWSTGWSGQPQHF.

Here the CDR3 DNA reads TGTGCCAGCTCACCACTTCCGGGACAGGGGGTTCGGACCGGGGAGCTGTTTTTT. Protein sequence: CASSPLPGQGVRTGELFF. The gene calls are TRBV18 and TRBJ2-2; TRBD1 aligns across 11 bases. The CDR3 consists of 18 residues. The ends lost 1 base at V and 5 bases at J; junction bases unmatched: 9. Looked up from germline, CDR1 is KGHSH and CDR2 is LQKENI. Together with reference TRBV18 and TRBJ2-2, the CDR3 gives the full variable domain: NAGVMQNPRHLVRRRGQEARLRCSPMKGHSHVYWYRQLPEEGLKFMVYLQKENIIDESGMPKERFSAEFPKEGPSILRIQQVVRGDSAAYFCASSPLPGQGVRTGELFFGEGSRLTVL.

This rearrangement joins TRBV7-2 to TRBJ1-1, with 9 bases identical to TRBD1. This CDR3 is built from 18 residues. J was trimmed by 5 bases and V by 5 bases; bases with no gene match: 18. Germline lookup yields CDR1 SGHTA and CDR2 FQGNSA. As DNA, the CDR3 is TGTGCCAGCAGCCCCACACCGGGGGACAGGGTGGGTTCGACTGAAGCTTTCTTT. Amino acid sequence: CASSPTPGDRVGSTEAFF.

The CDR3 is CASNFGTGVTEQYF. The CDR3 nucleotides are TGTGCCAGCAATTTCGGGACAGGGGTCACCGAGCAGTACTTC. This chain uses TRBV3-1 (or the pseudogene TRBV3-2) with TRBJ2-7; 10 positions match TRBD1. The V gene's germline CDR1 is LGHDT and CDR2 YNNKEL (reference sequence). The CDR3 contains 14 residues. V was clipped by 7 bases and J by 6 bases; unmatched bases: 9.